These 27 T cell receptor beta chains were all obtained from the same sample, sequenced in a study of T-cell reconstitution after alpha-beta-depleted transplantation in children (dated by TCRdb to the mid-2010s). Library method: PCR. The sequencer listed for this sample is Illumina HiSeq 2500. To normalize quantification of the TCRbeta repertoire, the TCR libraries were built with molecular barcoding that relied on unique molecular identifiers. The public reads were run again by TCRdb, first through fastp at Q25 and then through MiXCR, and only productive beta chains were kept. Every distinct CDR3 protein forms one entry, paired with its most common genes and DNA. In all, the sample holds around 490,000 distinct CDR3 sequences, and over 9.5% of those were seen once. 12% to 15% of the sample goes to the ten largest clones. Interpreted using the paper, the treatment or condition label stands for: allogeneic hematopoietic cell transplantation with graft depleted of TCRalphabeta T cells and CD19 B cells.

The specimen was PBMCs, mostly from graft donor cells, collected 180 days after TCRalphabeta/CD19-depleted stem cell transplant. The receptors were sampled from a female patient between 2 and 15 years old who had a stem cell transplant for aplastic anemia, so the T cells may come from the graft donor.

This chain links TRBV10-3 with TRBJ2-3; 12 nucleotides agree with TRBD2. Germline assignment: CDR1 ENHRY and CDR2 SYGVKD. J lost 3 bases, V lost 10 bases, and 2 bases had no gene match. The CDR3 spans 13 residues. The chain's CDR3 is CANGLAGTDTQYF. The DNA of the CDR3 is TGTGCCAACGGACTAGCGGGAACAGATACGCAGTATTTT.

This clonotype was seen a few times. J is TRBJ2-7 and V is TRBV5-6; D call uncertain. V gave up 4 bases and J gave up 7 bases, with 18 bases separating them. From germline, CDR1 is SGHDT and CDR2 YYEEEE. The CDR3 totals 14 residues. CDR3 sequence (DNA): TGTGCCAGCAGCCCCCGCCTTACTCCTAATGAGCAGTACTTC. Translation gives CASSPRLTPNEQYF.

In this sample, this clonotype turned up a few times. The J gene is TRBJ2-6, the V gene TRBV5-1; tentative D call: TRBD1 (5 bases). V shed 0 bases and J shed 2 bases, with 12 bases lying between them. This CDR3 has 17 amino acids. The germline V gene has CDR1 SGHRS and CDR2 YFSETQ. CDR3 loop: CASSLDDRPTGANVLTF. CDR3 in DNA: TGCGCCAGCAGCTTGGACGACAGACCTACTGGGGCCAACGTCCTGACTTTC.

This clonotype has at least ten counts. The V gene is TRBV4-1, the J gene TRBJ1-3; D unclear. CDR1 is MGHRA, CDR2 YSYEKL, per germline. The CDR3 consists of 15 residues. V was trimmed by 0 bases and J by 0 bases, leaving 6 bases between them. CDR3 sequence: CASSQDRSSGNTIYF. CDR3 DNA: TGCGCCAGCAGCCAAGATCGGAGCTCTGGAAACACCATATATTTT.

Ten or more counts support this clonotype. The chain is built from TRBV29-1 and TRBJ1-3, with D perhaps matching TRBD1 (5 bases). CDR1 and CDR2 from the germline V gene are SQVTM and ANQGSEA. This CDR3 has 16 amino acids. The germline V and J ends were trimmed by 4 bases and 1 base, with 17 bases remaining between them. The DNA for the CDR3 is TGCAGCGTTGCTCTGGGGCCGAGGACTTCTGGAAACACCATATATTTT. Its protein is CSVALGPRTSGNTIYF.

In its sample, this clonotype was seen a few times. CDR3 nucleotides: TGCAGTGCGTTTGAGAATGAAAAACTGTTTTTT. The encoded protein is CSAFENEKLFF. The chain joins TRBV20-1 to TRBJ1-4; D uncertain. The length of the CDR3 is 11 residues. V lost 6 bases to trimming and J lost 5 bases, with 7 bases between them. Germline loops: CDR1 DFQATT, CDR2 SNEGSKA (reference sequence).

The chain combines TRBV6-5 with TRBJ1-3, with D possibly matching TRBD1 (6 bases). V lost 0 bases to trimming and J lost 7 bases, with 13 bases between them. The CDR3 contains 15 residues. CDR1 is MNHEY and CDR2 is SVGAGI in the germline V gene. CDR3 DNA sequence: TGTGCCAGCAGTTACTCGGGGACACCGGGGAACACCATATATTTT. Translated, it gives CASSYSGTPGNTIYF.

The rearrangement links TRBV4-1 to TRBJ1-4; 8 bases are shared with TRBD1. Unmatched junction bases numbered 9, after V lost 1 base and J lost 5 bases. Per the germline V gene, CDR1 is MGHRA and CDR2 is YSYEKL. The CDR3 has 17 amino acids. The CDR3 loop reads CASSQGSTGAPNEKLFF. CDR3 DNA: TGCGCCAGCAGCCAAGGCTCGACAGGGGCCCCGAATGAAAAACTGTTTTTT.

This clonotype appeared many times. This chain uses TRBV4-2 with TRBJ1-6; weak D call: TRBD1 (5 bases). Looked up from germline, CDR1 is LGHNA and CDR2 is YNFKEQ. Trimming removed 4 bases at V and 9 bases at J, with 13 bases between. This CDR3 region has 14 residues. The DNA of the CDR3 is TGTGCCAGCAGCCGCGGGGGGAACGGTTCACCCCTCCACTTT. Translation: CASSRGGNGSPLHF.

There are a few counts of this clonotype. V is TRBV3-1 and J is TRBJ1-1; 12 nucleotides line up with TRBD1. This CDR3 region has 15 residues. The trim removed 5 bases at V and 6 bases at J, leaving 7 bases unmatched. From germline, CDR1 is LGHDT and CDR2 YNNKEL (reference sequence). CDR3 in amino acids: CASSGAGTGGPEAFF. CDR3 DNA sequence: TGTGCCAGCAGCGGTGCCGGGACAGGGGGCCCTGAAGCTTTCTTT.

The chain employs TRBV5-1 and TRBJ2-1; 7 nucleotides match TRBD1. Germline trimming cut 5 bases from V and 9 bases from J; bases unmatched to any gene: 14. The germline V gene has CDR1 SGHRS and CDR2 YFSETQ. The CDR3 contains 15 residues. The CDR3 coding sequence is TGCGCCAGCAGTTGGGGCGAAACAGGGGCTAGTGAGCAGTTCTTC. Residues: CASSWGETGASEQFF.

This clonotype turned up a few times. The chain links TRBV28 to TRBJ1-2; tentatively, D is TRBD1 (6 bases). Trimming took off 6 bases at V and 7 bases at J, with 18 bases between the two ends. From germline, CDR1 is MDHEN and CDR2 SYDVKM. This CDR3 region has 14 residues. This chain's CDR3 is CASRVIQGGGGYTF. The CDR3 DNA reads as TGTGCCAGCAGGGTGATACAGGGAGGAGGTGGCTACACCTTC.

The chain combines TRBV12-3 or TRBV12-4 with TRBJ2-1; 11 bases align to TRBD2. Germline trimming cut 1 base from V and 0 bases from J; bases unmatched to any gene: 5. The CDR3 contains 18 residues. The CDR3 protein is CASSLVAGGPGSYNEQFF. DNA of the CDR3: TGTGCCAGCAGTTTAGTAGCGGGAGGGCCCGGCTCCTACAATGAGCAGTTCTTC.

The rearrangement uses TRBV6-1 and TRBJ1-2, with D possibly being TRBD1 (5 bases). Germline CDR1 MNHNS, CDR2 SASEGT. The CDR3 loop spans 18 amino acids. The V gene lost 2 bases and the J gene lost 5 bases, with 24 bases spanning the gap. The CDR3 region is CASSEIGAGSLPGYGYTF. For the CDR3, the DNA is TGTGCCAGCAGTGAAATAGGGGCAGGTTCGCTACCGGGTTATGGCTACACCTTC.

The J gene is TRBJ1-3, the V gene TRBV29-1; D unresolved. Trimming removed 3 bases from V and 0 bases from J, with 3 bases in between. Per the germline V gene, CDR1 is SQVTM and CDR2 is ANQGSEA. This CDR3 is 12 amino acids long. CDR3 DNA sequence: TGCAGCGTTGAGCTCTCTGGAAACACCATATATTTT. Translating it yields CSVELSGNTIYF. The full variable domain, its missing parts supplied by reference TRBV29-1 and TRBJ1-3, is SAVISQKPSRDICQRGTSLTIQCQVDSQVTMMFWYRQQPGQSLTLIATANQGSEATYESGFVIDKFPISRPNLTFSTLTVSNMSPEDSSIYLCSVELSGNTIYFGEGSWLTVV.

The rearrangement uses TRBV20-1 and TRBJ2-3, with 8 positions matching TRBD2. Germline V CDR1 and CDR2: DFQATT, SNEGSKA (reference sequence). Trimming at V came to 2 bases and at J to 2 bases, leaving 3 bases not matched to a gene. The CDR3 contains 14 residues. In nucleotides, the CDR3 is TGCAGTGCTAGACTAGCGGGCCCCACAGATACGCAGTATTTT. As protein: CSARLAGPTDTQYF.

This clonotype was found a few times. The chain couples TRBV29-1 to TRBJ2-3; D may be TRBD1 (6 bases). The CDR3 is 15 amino acids. Germline CDR1 reads SQVTM; CDR2 reads ANQGSEA. Trimming left V 6 bases short and J 2 bases short, with 18 bases between. This CDR3 reads CSVGNRVKVTDTQYF. CDR3 nucleotides: TGCAGCGTCGGTAACAGGGTAAAGGTCACAGATACGCAGTATTTT.

This clonotype was recorded a few times. The V gene is TRBV10-3, the J gene TRBJ2-6; no clear D gene. The ends were cut back, 0 bases at V and 3 bases at J, with 12 bases in the middle. Germline V CDR1 and CDR2: ENHRY, SYGVKD. There are 17 residues in the CDR3. CDR3 nucleotides: TGTGCCATCAGTGAGTCGATGCGGATGGGTGGGGCCAACGTCCTGACTTTC. Protein product: CAISESMRMGGANVLTF.

This clonotype occurred a few times. V and J are TRBV2 and TRBJ2-3; TRBD2 might be the D (6 bases). The germline V and J ends were trimmed by 6 bases and 6 bases, with 13 bases remaining between them. Germline loops: CDR1 SNHLY, CDR2 FYNNEI. This CDR3 is built from 13 residues. The CDR3 loop reads CASRDPLADTQYF. The CDR3 DNA reads as TGTGCCAGCAGAGATCCTCTAGCGGATACGCAGTATTTT.

V is TRBV20-1 and J is TRBJ1-5, with D tentatively TRBD1 (6 bases). Germline CDR1 reads DFQATT; CDR2 reads SNEGSKA (reference sequence). The CDR3 has 15 amino acids. Trimming left V 0 bases short and J 4 bases short, with 13 bases between. CDR3 in amino acids: CSARDIGRGNQPQHF. Here the CDR3 DNA reads TGCAGTGCTAGAGATATAGGCAGGGGTAATCAGCCCCAGCATTTT.

This clonotype was seen only a few times. The genes are TRBV5-1 and TRBJ2-1; D gene ambiguous. The CDR3 length is 12 residues. Trimming stripped 0 bases from V and 8 bases from J, with 6 bases between. Germline CDR1 and CDR2: SGHRS and YFSETQ. This chain's CDR3 is CASSLGVYEQFF. In DNA, the CDR3 is TGCGCCAGCAGCTTGGGGGTGTATGAGCAGTTCTTC.

V gene TRBV27 combines with J gene TRBJ2-7; 8 positions agree with TRBD1. Unmatched junction bases numbered 8, after V lost 9 bases and J lost 4 bases. The CDR3 totals 13 residues. From germline, CDR1 is MNHEY and CDR2 SMNVEV (reference sequence). The CDR3 nucleotides are TGTGCCAGTGCCCCCGGGACAGGTTACGAGCAGTACTTC. Its translation: CASAPGTGYEQYF.

Only a few counts were recorded for this clonotype. V and J are TRBV29-1 and TRBJ1-3; the D gene is possibly TRBD1 (6 bases). Germline V gene lookup returns CDR1 SQVTM and CDR2 ANQGSEA. This CDR3 is 13 amino acids long. Trimming removed 8 bases at V and 1 base at J, with 12 bases between. Written as DNA, the CDR3 is TGCAGCTACCGACAGGAGTCTGGAAACACCATATATTTT. As protein: CSYRQESGNTIYF.

This chain joins TRBV6-2 or TRBV6-3 and TRBJ2-7; 11 bases map to TRBD1. V shed 4 bases and J 3 bases; nucleotides not matched to a gene: 5. Germline CDR1 reads MNHEY; CDR2 reads SVGEGT. The CDR3 sequence is 15 residues long. DNA for the CDR3: TGTGCCAGCAGTTCGCTGGGACAGGGGGTCTACGAGCAGTACGTC. As protein: CASSSLGQGVYEQYV.

This clonotype was seen many times. The rearrangement uses TRBV27 and TRBJ2-7, with 7 bases fitting TRBD1. The junction had 10 bases not matched to a gene; V was cut back by 5 bases and J by 3 bases. The CDR3 is made up of 15 amino acids. Germline CDR1 reads MNHEY; CDR2 reads SMNVEV (reference sequence). The chain's CDR3 is CASSRTGRVHYEQYF. The CDR3 nucleotides read TGTGCCAGCAGTCGGACAGGAAGAGTACACTACGAGCAGTACTTC.

The sample holds a few counts of this clonotype. The chain recombines TRBV18 with TRBJ2-7; D is unclear. Germline CDR1 and CDR2: KGHSH and LQKENI. The CDR3 is 17 amino acids. V lost 0 bases and J lost 2, with 17 bases in between. CDR3 in amino acids: CASSPPLPSARAYEQYF. For the CDR3, the DNA is TGTGCCAGCTCACCACCATTACCGTCGGCTAGGGCCTACGAGCAGTACTTC.

There are a few counts of this clonotype. The chain has TRBV6-1 and TRBJ2-2, with a weak D call TRBD1 (6 bases). CDR1 and CDR2 from the germline V gene are MNHNS and SASEGT. Trimming took 6 bases from V and 9 from J, leaving 17 bases between them. The CDR3 covers 14 residues. In DNA form, the CDR3 reads TGTGCCAGCAGAAATCCGGGACAACGGTGGGAGCTGTTTTTT. Translating it yields CASRNPGQRWELFF.